One sample yielded the 31 T cell receptor beta chains listed below, sequenced in a study of monozygotic twins with inflammatory bowel disease. TCRdb reprocessed the 5' RACE reads and keeps a single row for each CDR3 protein, giving no DNA. The sample's table shows about 350,000 distinct CDR3 sequences. The material sequenced was blood. These receptors were collected from a human donor with ulcerative colitis or Crohn's disease, or a healthy co-twin of an affected twin (not recorded which).

V and J are TRBV6-5 and TRBJ1-5. CDR3 length equals 13 residues. Germline loops: CDR1 MNHEY, CDR2 SVGAGI. CDR3: CASSWVGGQPQHF.

This chain joins TRBV7-2 and TRBJ1-4; absent DNA, TCRdb's TRBD1 call cannot be checked. CDR3 length: 13 amino acids. CDR1 SGHTA and CDR2 FQGNSA come from the germline V gene. CDR3 protein: CASSLSPREKLFF.

V usage is TRBV15 and J usage is TRBJ2-1; absent DNA, TCRdb's TRBD2 call cannot be checked. Germline CDR1 reads LNHNV; CDR2 reads YYDKDF (reference sequence). CDR3 length: 15 residues. The CDR3 sequence is CATSREGEGTNEQFF.

V gene TRBV28 combines with J gene TRBJ2-2; TCRdb indicates TRBD1, and absent DNA this call remains unverified. CDR3 length: 15 residues. Per germline, CDR1 MDHEN and CDR2 SYDVKM. The CDR3 reads CASPIWTGGTGELFF.

The rearrangement uses TRBV10-3 and TRBJ2-3. CDR3 length: 14 amino acids. Germline assignment: CDR1 ENHRY and CDR2 SYGVKD. The CDR3 sequence is CAIRTGQASDTQYF.

V usage is TRBV7-2 and J usage is TRBJ1-2; TCRdb's D call of TRBD1 is untestable without DNA. The CDR3 consists of 17 residues. Germline-derived CDR1 and CDR2 are SGHTA and FQGNSA. The CDR3 loop reads CASSLNIGQGCRYGYTF. The whole variable domain, remainder taken from reference TRBV7-2 and TRBJ1-2, is GAGVSQSPSNKVTEKGKDVELRCDPISGHTALYWYRQSLGQGLEFLIYFQGNSAPDKSGLPSDRFSAERTGGSVSTLTIQRTQQEDSAVYLCASSLNIGQGCRYGYTFGSGTRLTVV.

The V call is TRBV5-1, the J call TRBJ2-5; TCRdb proposes TRBD2, but this gene call is untestable without DNA. The CDR3 sequence is 16 residues long. Germline lookup yields CDR1 SGHRS and CDR2 YFSETQ. CDR3 sequence reads: CASSWGSPGHQETQYF. The entire variable domain, with the rest obtained from reference TRBV5-1 and TRBJ2-5, is as follows: KAGVTQTPRYLIKTRGQQVTLSCSPISGHRSVSWYQQTPGQGLQFLFEYFSETQRNKGNFPGRFSGRQFSNSRSEMNVSTLELGDSALYLCASSWGSPGHQETQYFGPGTRLLVL.

CDR3 sequence: CASSLKAGGPETQYF. The chain is built from TRBV7-6 and TRBJ2-5; TCRdb's assignment of TRBD1 cannot be checked, as there is no DNA. The CDR3 runs 15 residues. The germline gives CDR1 SGHVS, CDR2 FNYEAQ.

CDR3 residues: CASSQKTGPSYEQYF. This sequence joins TRBV7-8 and TRBJ2-7; the D gene TCRdb calls, TRBD1, cannot be checked with no DNA. The V gene's germline CDR1 is SGHVS and CDR2 FQNEAQ. CDR3 length: 15 amino acids. Full variable domain (remainder filled in from reference TRBV7-8 and TRBJ2-7): GAGVSQSPRYKVAKRGQDVALRCDPISGHVSLFWYQQALGQGPEFLTYFQNEAQLDKSGLPSDRFFAERPEGSVSTLKIQRTQQEDSAVYLCASSQKTGPSYEQYFGPGTRLTVT.

The rearrangement joins TRBV7-3 to TRBJ2-1; the TCRdb call, TRBD1, lacks DNA for checking. The germline CDR1 and CDR2 sequences are SGHTA and FQGTGA. This CDR3 is 16 amino acids long. The CDR3: CASSLGPGQGENEQFF.

The CDR3 protein is CSAKTWDTEAFF. The chain employs TRBV20-1 and TRBJ1-1. From germline, CDR1 is DFQATT and CDR2 SNEGSKA (reference sequence). The CDR3 sequence is 12 residues long.

The rearrangement joins TRBV7-2 to TRBJ2-3; the TCRdb D gene call, TRBD2, has no DNA to confirm it. The CDR3 totals 16 residues. The germline CDR1 and CDR2 sequences are SGHTA and FQGNSA. This CDR3 reads CASSLGGGGAKDTQYF.

The rearrangement links TRBV28 to TRBJ2-7; TCRdb designates TRBD1, a call that cannot be tested without DNA. There are 13 residues in the CDR3. Looked up from germline, CDR1 is MDHEN and CDR2 is SYDVKM. The chain's CDR3 is CASSFDRAYEQYF. The whole variable domain, remainder taken from reference TRBV28 and TRBJ2-7, is DVKVTQSSRYLVKRTGEKVFLECVQDMDHENMFWYRQDPGLGLRLIYFSYDVKMKEKGDIPEGYSVSREKKERFSLILESASTNQTSMYLCASSFDRAYEQYFGPGTRLTVT.

The CDR3 sequence is CASSSGLAGGETQYF. This chain links TRBV12-3 or TRBV12-4 with TRBJ2-5; as DNA is missing, the TRBD2 call by TCRdb cannot be tested. CDR3 length equals 15 residues.

The chain couples TRBV20-1 to TRBJ1-5. The CDR3 spans 15 residues. Germline CDR1 reads DFQATT; CDR2 reads SNEGSKA (reference sequence). This CDR3 is CSARETGIMNQPQHF.

The chain carries TRBV5-1 and TRBJ2-6. CDR3 length: 14 residues. The germline V gene has CDR1 SGHRS and CDR2 YFSETQ. The CDR3 sequence: CASSSSPGANVLTF. Drawing the rest from reference TRBV5-1 and TRBJ2-6, the complete variable domain is KAGVTQTPRYLIKTRGQQVTLSCSPISGHRSVSWYQQTPGQGLQFLFEYFSETQRNKGNFPGRFSGRQFSNSRSEMNVSTLELGDSALYLCASSSSPGANVLTFGAGSRLTVL.

The chain has TRBV30 and TRBJ2-1; absent DNA, TCRdb's TRBD2 call cannot be checked. Germline lookup yields CDR1 GTSNPN and CDR2 SVGIG (reference sequence). The CDR3 extends over 14 amino acids. CDR3: CAWSPSGMLDEQFF.

This rearrangement joins TRBV6-5 to TRBJ2-7; TCRdb designates TRBD1, a call that cannot be tested without DNA. Per the germline V gene, CDR1 is MNHEY and CDR2 is SVGAGI. The CDR3 runs 15 residues. The CDR3 here is CASSYSGQGPYEQYF.

V is TRBV5-1 and J is TRBJ2-6; TCRdb's D gene call, TRBD1, goes unchecked for lack of DNA. The CDR3 runs 13 residues. Germline-derived CDR1 and CDR2 are SGHRS and YFSETQ. CDR3 protein: CASRPGAANVLTF.

The chain employs TRBV29-1 and TRBJ2-5. CDR3 length equals 13 residues. Germline V CDR1 and CDR2: SQVTM, ANQGSEA. The CDR3 here is CSVDTAKLETQYF.

The chain joins TRBV20-1 to TRBJ1-1; TCRdb's assignment of TRBD1 cannot be checked, as there is no DNA. The germline gives CDR1 DFQATT, CDR2 SNEGSKA (reference sequence). The CDR3 contains 16 residues. The CDR3 reads CSATPEWWQGTTEAFF.

The J gene is TRBJ2-7, the V gene TRBV21-1; TCRdb indicates TRBD1, and absent DNA this call remains unverified. TRBV21-1 is shown as a pseudogene. The CDR3 covers 15 residues. The CDR3 spells CASSMSGVGTYEQYF.

This rearrangement joins TRBV5-1 to TRBJ2-1; TCRdb gives TRBD2 as the D gene, but with no DNA this cannot be confirmed. The CDR3 covers 12 residues. The germline V gene encodes CDR1 SGHRS and CDR2 YFSETQ. The CDR3 is CASSFSGADGFF.

CDR3 residues: CASSLDRSLNEQFF. The chain employs TRBV12-3 or TRBV12-4 and TRBJ2-1. This CDR3 has 14 amino acids.

V is TRBV6-5 and J is TRBJ1-3; no DNA is available, so the TRBD1 call from TCRdb remains unchecked. Germline CDR1 is MNHEY and CDR2 is SVGAGI. This CDR3 has 16 residues. CDR3 protein: CASSYTQTGNGNTIYF.

The chain has TRBV20-1 and TRBJ2-1; TCRdb designates TRBD2, a call that cannot be tested without DNA. The CDR3 spans 13 residues. Germline CDR1 is DFQATT and CDR2 is SNEGSKA (reference sequence). CDR3 sequence reads: CSAPTSGGNEQFF.

The gene calls are TRBV6-1 and TRBJ2-3; the D call of TRBD2 rests on TCRdb alone, since no DNA is present to check it. The CDR3 totals 18 residues. In germline, CDR1 is MNHNS, CDR2 SASEGT. The CDR3 is CASSEALTSGRFTDTQYF.

The chain combines TRBV20-1 with TRBJ2-5. Germline V gives CDR1 DFQATT, CDR2 SNEGSKA (reference sequence). The CDR3 runs to 16 residues. CDR3 amino acids: CSDRPFSRMYQETQYF.

The chain employs TRBV12-5 and TRBJ2-7; the D gene TCRdb calls, TRBD1, cannot be checked with no DNA. Germline values: CDR1 LGHNT, CDR2 FRNRAP. This CDR3 is built from 14 residues. This chain's CDR3 is CASGPGQGFYEQYF.

The J gene is TRBJ2-2, the V gene TRBV6-1; checking the TCRdb D call of TRBD1 is not possible without DNA. This CDR3 comprises 16 residues. Germline V gene sequence: CDR1 MNHNS, CDR2 SASEGT. CDR3 in amino acids: CASRRNGMGVSEELFF.

The rearrangement uses TRBV4-1 and TRBJ2-1. Germline CDR1 MGHRA, CDR2 YSYEKL. The CDR3 contains 20 residues. The CDR3 loop reads CASSPIRQSQPVSSYNEQFF.